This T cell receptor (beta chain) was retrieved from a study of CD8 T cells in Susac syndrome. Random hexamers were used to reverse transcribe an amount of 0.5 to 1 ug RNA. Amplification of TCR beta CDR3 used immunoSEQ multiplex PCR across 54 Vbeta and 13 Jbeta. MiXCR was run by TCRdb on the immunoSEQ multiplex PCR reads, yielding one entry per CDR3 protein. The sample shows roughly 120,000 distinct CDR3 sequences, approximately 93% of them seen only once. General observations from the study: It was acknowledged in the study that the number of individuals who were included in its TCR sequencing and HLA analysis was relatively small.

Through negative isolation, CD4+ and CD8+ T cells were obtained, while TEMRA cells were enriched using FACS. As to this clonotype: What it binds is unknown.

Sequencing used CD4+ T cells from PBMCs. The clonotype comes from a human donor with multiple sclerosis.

CDR3: CASSQDLGAGGPHEQYF. In nucleotides, the CDR3 is TGTGCCAGCAGCCAAGATCTAGGAGCGGGGGGGCCCCACGAGCAGTACTTC. The chain links TRBV4-2 to TRBJ2-7, with TRBD2 identical over 10 bases. This CDR3 has 17 amino acids. The germline V gene encodes CDR1 LGHNA and CDR2 YNFKEQ. The ends lost 0 bases at V and 5 bases at J; junction bases unmatched: 10.